Listed here are 25 T cell receptor beta chains from one sample, sequenced in a study of T cell responses to AZD1222 COVID-19 vaccine. Sequenced by immunoSEQ multiplex PCR; TCRdb stores in-frame clones only, minus some. The sample shows some 130,000 clones, 86% of them seen only once. The sequences come from peripheral blood, collected on day 0 of AZD1222 vaccination. The origin of the receptors is an adult in good health.

This rearrangement joins TRBV5-6 to TRBJ2-2; 7 bases align to TRBD1. J gave up 7 bases and V 1 base, and 10 bases lay outside the gene matches. There are 16 residues in the CDR3. Germline CDR1 is SGHDT and CDR2 is YYEEEE. For the CDR3, the DNA is TGTGCCAGCAGCTTGCCCACAGGGGTGGAGGACGGGGAGCTGTTTTTT. The encoded protein is CASSLPTGVEDGELFF.

The chain carries TRBV18 and TRBJ1-1, with 7 nucleotides matching TRBD1. V shed 3 bases, J shed 1 base, and the junction held 8 bases outside the gene matches. The germline gives CDR1 KGHSH, CDR2 LQKENI. There are 16 residues in the CDR3. This CDR3 is CASSPRRQGQNTEAFF. In DNA, the CDR3 is TGTGCCAGCTCACCCAGGAGACAGGGCCAGAACACTGAAGCTTTCTTT.

This clone was detected a few times. This chain connects TRBV30 to TRBJ2-7; the D gene is possibly TRBD2 (5 bases). The ends were cut back, 5 bases at V and 4 bases at J, with 12 bases in the middle. The germline V gene has CDR1 GTSNPN and CDR2 SVGIG (reference sequence). CDR3 length: 12 residues. As DNA, the CDR3 is TGTGCCTGGTTGGGCGGCGGGTACGAGCAGTACTTC. Its protein is CAWLGGGYEQYF.

V gene TRBV10-3 combines with J gene TRBJ2-5, with TRBD2 as a possible D gene (6 bases). CDR1 and CDR2 from the germline V gene are ENHRY and SYGVKD. Trimming left V 6 bases short and J 0 bases short, with 11 bases between. This CDR3 has 14 amino acids. The CDR3 reads CAISPGDYQETQYF. DNA of the CDR3: TGTGCCATCAGCCCCGGGGACTACCAAGAGACCCAGTACTTC.

This chain uses TRBV7-2 with TRBJ1-3; no clear D. The CDR3 runs 13 residues. With 4 bases removed from V and 4 bases from J, the gap between germline ends came to 8 bases. From germline, CDR1 is SGHTA and CDR2 FQGNSA. The CDR3 loop reads CASSSGRGNTIYF. The CDR3 DNA reads as TGTGCCAGCAGCTCCGGGAGAGGAAACACCATATATTTT.

V is TRBV7-2 and J is TRBJ2-7; 9 bases match TRBD2. The CDR3 spans 17 residues. V lost 5 bases and J lost 5; bases outside the gene matches: 16. CDR1 SGHTA and CDR2 FQGNSA come from the germline V gene. CDR3 DNA sequence: TGTGCCAGCAGCCGGCAACCTGCGGGGGGGCATAGGAACGAGCAGTACTTC. Its translation is CASSRQPAGGHRNEQYF.

The chain employs TRBV3-1 (or the pseudogene TRBV3-2) and TRBJ1-3; TRBD1 matches at 7 bases. V trimming: 3 bases; J trimming: 1 base; junction bases outside the gene matches: 12. Germline V gene lookup returns CDR1 LGHDT and CDR2 YNNKEL (reference sequence). This CDR3 is 18 amino acids long. The CDR3 DNA reads TGTGCCAGCAGCCAGCGTACCCAAGGGACAGCTTCTGGAAACACCATATATTTT. It specifies CASSQRTQGTASGNTIYF.

The CDR3 sequence is CATYDRGHTEAFF. DNA for the CDR3: TGTGCCACCTATGACAGGGGCCACACTGAAGCTTTCTTT. The V gene is TRBV19, the J gene TRBJ1-1; TRBD1 matches at 8 bases. The CDR3 has 13 residues. The junction had 7 bases not matched to a gene; V was cut back by 10 bases and J by 3 bases. Germline-derived CDR1 and CDR2 are LNHDA and SQIVND (reference sequence).

The chain is built from TRBV27 and TRBJ2-1; D may correspond to TRBD1 or TRBD2 (6 bases each). The CDR3 has 15 residues. V lost 3 bases and J 2 bases, leaving 11 bases between the germline ends. Germline CDR1 MNHEY, CDR2 SMNVEV (reference sequence). The CDR3 is CASSFRGTPYNEQFF. CDR3 nucleotide sequence: TGTGCCAGCAGTTTTAGGGGGACTCCCTACAATGAGCAGTTCTTC.

This clone has just one count. This rearrangement joins TRBV19 to TRBJ1-1; no firm D call. From germline, CDR1 is LNHDA and CDR2 SQIVND (reference sequence). Trimming removed 7 bases from V and 3 bases from J, with 21 bases in between. The CDR3 consists of 16 residues. CDR3 sequence: CASKWSSAGLDTEAFF. The CDR3 DNA reads as TGTGCCAGTAAATGGAGTTCGGCGGGGTTGGACACTGAAGCTTTCTTT.

This clone was detected only once. This rearrangement joins TRBV5-1 to TRBJ1-4; the D is unclear. V was trimmed by 4 bases and J by 4 bases, leaving 11 bases between them. Germline V lookup: CDR1 SGHRS, CDR2 YFSETQ. CDR3 size: 14 residues. CDR3: CASSHGVNNEKLFF. The CDR3, as DNA: TGCGCCAGCAGCCATGGGGTTAATAATGAAAAACTGTTTTTT.

CDR3 nucleotides: TGTGCCAGCAGTTACTTAGGTAGTTCACCCCTCCACTTT. Translated, it gives CASSYLGSSPLHF. The chain employs TRBV6-5 and TRBJ1-6; no definite D call. The germline CDR1 and CDR2 sequences are MNHEY and SVGAGI. The V end lost 1 base, the J end lost 9 bases, and 7 bases lay between the germline ends. The CDR3 is 13 amino acids.

The chain employs TRBV29-1 and TRBJ1-1, with TRBD1 matching over 7 bases. The CDR3 has 12 residues. Germline V gene sequence: CDR1 SQVTM, CDR2 ANQGSEA. CDR3 loop: CCGQEMNTEAFF. DNA of the CDR3: TGCTGCGGACAGGAGATGAACACTGAAGCTTTCTTT.

The chain carries TRBV16 and TRBJ2-1, with 7 bases lining up with TRBD1. This CDR3 contains 14 residues. The ends lost 4 bases at V and 4 bases at J; junction bases unmatched: 4. Germline V gives CDR1 KGHSY, CDR2 FQNENV. DNA of the CDR3: TGTGCCAGCAGCCGTGACAGGGATTACAATGAGCAGTTCTTC. It is translated as CASSRDRDYNEQFF.

This clone occurred once. The chain employs TRBV7-9 and TRBJ2-1, with D tentatively TRBD2 (6 bases). V shed 1 base and J shed 15 bases, with 13 bases lying between them. This CDR3 spans 12 amino acids. The germline V gene has CDR1 SEHNR and CDR2 FQNEAQ (reference sequence). The CDR3 nucleotides read TGTGCCAGCAGCTTAGAGGCGTGGAGGGGGTTCTTC. It encodes CASSLEAWRGFF.

The rearrangement links TRBV6-5 to TRBJ2-7, with a possible D match to TRBD2 (5 bases). The CDR3 covers 14 residues. Germline V gene sequence: CDR1 MNHEY, CDR2 SVGAGI. Trimming left V 5 bases short and J 0 bases short, with 11 bases between. CDR3 DNA sequence: TGTGCCAGCAGTCGGACTGGGAGCTCCTACGAGCAGTACTTC. It encodes CASSRTGSSYEQYF.

As to this clone: One junction end does not reproduce the germline sequence, and a read error may be involved. The chain uses TRBV28 and TRBJ2-7; possibly TRBD2 for D (6 bases). The CDR3 totals 12 residues. CDR1 and CDR2 (germline): MDHEN, SYDVKM. This chain's CDR3 is CASSLLPGVLFF. DNA of the CDR3: TGTGCCAGCAGTTTATTGCCGGGGGTACTATTTTTC.

Here the CDR3 reads CASSLTAGGSEQYF. CDR3 nucleotides: TGTGCCAGCAGCTTAACAGCGGGAGGTTCCGAGCAGTACTTC. This chain joins TRBV7-3 and TRBJ2-7; TRBD2 matches at 9 bases. V was clipped by 0 bases and J by 6 bases; unmatched bases: 3. There are 14 residues in the CDR3. Germline V lookup: CDR1 SGHTA, CDR2 FQGTGA. Complete variable domain (other parts from reference TRBV7-3 and TRBJ2-7): GAGVSQTPSNKVTEKGKYVELRCDPISGHTALYWYRQSLGQGPEFLIYFQGTGAADDSGLPNDRFFAVRPEGSVSTLKIQRTERGDSAVYLCASSLTAGGSEQYFGPGTRLTVT.

The V call is TRBV29-1, the J call TRBJ1-4; TRBD1 is a possible D gene (5 bases). Germline CDR1 reads SQVTM; CDR2 reads ANQGSEA. This CDR3 has 13 residues. Trimming took off 2 bases at V and 13 bases at J, with 17 bases between the two ends. The CDR3 coding sequence is TGCAGCGTTGAATTACGATCGGGGACGGGACTGTTTTTT. Translating gives CSVELRSGTGLFF.

V and J are TRBV6-5 and TRBJ2-7; the D gene is possibly TRBD2 (6 bases). The CDR3 contains 14 residues. CDR1 MNHEY and CDR2 SVGAGI come from the germline V gene. With 10 bases removed from V and 0 bases from J, the gap between germline ends came to 16 bases. CDR3 DNA: TGTGCCATGGGAGTTGGGGGGAACTCCTACGAGCAGTACTTC. Translation: CAMGVGGNSYEQYF.

The V call is TRBV7-2, the J call TRBJ2-5; TRBD2 matches at 9 bases. The CDR3 runs to 17 residues. Looked up from germline, CDR1 is SGHTA and CDR2 is FQGNSA. The junction had 12 bases not matched to a gene; V was cut back by 2 bases and J by 5 bases. As DNA, the CDR3 is TGTGCCAGCAGCTTAACGCGGGGGGGCCTTTTTGAGGAGACCCAGTACTTC. Translating it yields CASSLTRGGLFEETQYF.

A single count supports this clone. The rearrangement joins TRBV4-3 to TRBJ2-1; TRBD2 matches at 10 bases. Germline loops: CDR1 LGHNA, CDR2 YSLEER. This CDR3 is 20 amino acids long. V shed 4 bases, J shed 5 bases, and the junction held 20 bases outside the gene matches. DNA for the CDR3: TGCGCCAGCAGCCTCCATCCCGGGACTAGCGTTAGTCGATCAAACAATGAGCAGTTCTTC. It codes for CASSLHPGTSVSRSNNEQFF.

The chain links TRBV28 to TRBJ1-6; unclear D gene. Trimming left V 5 bases short and J 5 bases short, with 10 bases between. This CDR3 is 14 amino acids long. Germline V gives CDR1 MDHEN, CDR2 SYDVKM. CDR3 sequence reads: CASSPPFNNSPLHF. The CDR3 coding sequence is TGTGCCAGCAGTCCGCCCTTTAATAATTCACCCCTCCACTTT.

In the case of this clone: One end of the junction varies from germline; a read error may be responsible. The chain combines TRBV2 with TRBJ1-2, with 9 nucleotides matching TRBD1. This CDR3 contains 14 residues. Per germline, CDR1 SNHLY and CDR2 FYNNEI. CDR3 DNA sequence: TGTGCCAGCAGAGAAGAACAGGGGGCGGATGGCTACACCTTC. Protein product: CASREEQGADGYTF.

This chain connects TRBV7-3 to TRBJ2-1; the D is unclear. Deletions cut 5 bases from V and 0 bases from J, with 20 bases between. CDR3 size: 18 residues. CDR1 and CDR2 (germline): SGHTA, FQGTGA. Written as DNA, the CDR3 is TGTGCCAGCAGCCTCCGCGTCGGGCTCACGAGCTCCTACAATGAGCAGTTCTTC. It codes for CASSLRVGLTSSYNEQFF.